Below are 6 T cell receptor beta chains sequenced from a single sample in a study of blood T cell repertoires in COVID-19. Sequenced by immunoSEQ multiplex PCR; TCRdb stores in-frame clones only, minus some. The sample lists 93,000 or so clones; about 85% were seen once. Sequenced input: peripheral blood. The receptors were gathered from a man between 50 and 59 years old in a cohort sampled during active COVID-19.

This clone was observed once. The chain links TRBV7-8 to TRBJ1-1, with D unclear. CDR1 is SGHVS, CDR2 FQNEAQ, per germline. The CDR3 has 14 residues. The germline V and J ends were trimmed by 2 bases and 1 base, with 8 bases remaining between them. Here the CDR3 DNA reads TGTGCCAGCAGCTTATACTCGTCGAACACTGAAGCTTTCTTT. Its translation: CASSLYSSNTEAFF.

The J gene is TRBJ2-5, the V gene TRBV6-1, with D possibly TRBD1 on 6 matching bases. The CDR3 covers 16 residues. Germline V gene sequence: CDR1 MNHNS, CDR2 SASEGT. Trimming left V 4 bases short and J 4 bases short, with 19 bases between. The CDR3 region has the DNA TGTGCCAGCAGTGTTTTGACAGGAGCGGTTTTAGAGACCCAGTACTTC. This gives the protein CASSVLTGAVLETQYF.

The V gene is TRBV5-1, the J gene TRBJ1-2; TRBD1 matches at 7 bases. The V gene's germline CDR1 is SGHRS and CDR2 YFSETQ. The junction had 7 bases not matched to a gene; V was cut back by 5 bases and J by 0 bases. CDR3 length: 15 amino acids. The CDR3 sequence: CASRAETGPNYGYTF. CDR3 DNA: TGCGCCAGCAGAGCTGAGACAGGGCCTAACTATGGCTACACCTTC.

This chain uses TRBV5-1 with TRBJ2-3; 8 nucleotides align to TRBD2. CDR3 size: 15 residues. J gave up 1 base and V 6 bases, and 7 bases lay outside the gene matches. Germline values: CDR1 SGHRS, CDR2 YFSETQ. The CDR3 here is CASTYSGVGTDTQYF. The CDR3 DNA is TGCGCCAGCACCTATAGCGGGGTGGGCACAGATACGCAGTATTTT.

This chain links TRBV6-6 with TRBJ1-2; TRBD1 might be the D (6 bases). The germline CDR1 and CDR2 sequences are MNHNY and SVGAGI (reference sequence). This CDR3 is built from 15 residues. Trimming took off 2 bases at V and 6 bases at J, with 16 bases between the two ends. CDR3 bases: TGTGCCAGCAGTTACGGGGGTTCAGGGGTCGATGGCTACACCTTC. Amino acid sequence: CASSYGGSGVDGYTF.

The chain couples TRBV10-2 to TRBJ1-5; D might be TRBD1 (6 bases). In germline, CDR1 is WSHSY, CDR2 SAAADI. This CDR3 is 15 amino acids long. The ends were cut back, 5 bases at V and 1 base at J, with 12 bases in the middle. DNA for the CDR3: TGCGCCAGCAGTTCCACAGGGTTGAGCAATCAGCCCCAGCATTTT. Translated: CASSSTGLSNQPQHF.